This T cell receptor (beta chain) comes out of a study of long-term antiretroviral therapy in people with HIV. CDR3 length: 14 residues. V gave up 0 bases and J gave up 6 bases, with 10 bases separating them. CDR1 and CDR2 (germline): LGHNA, YNFKEQ. This was the immunoSEQ v3.0 assay at survey level. Clones were sequenced by immunoSEQ multiplex PCR, and TCRdb holds only the in-frame ones, with some missing. The table has some 25,000 clones, 88% seen once. The study, taken as a whole, reports: Missing from the dataset were any data on ART adherence, viral resistance or therapy changes.

For this clone: The antigen remains unidentified.

The receptor was derived from a man aged 25 to 40 with HIV. Sequencing used unsorted PBMCs, obtained about 4.3 years after starting antiretroviral therapy. This rearrangement joins TRBV4-2 to TRBJ2-3; D remains unclear. CDR3 nucleotides: TGTGCCAGCAGCCAAGATCTCCAGCCCGATACGCAGTATTTT. This translates into CASSQDLQPDTQYF.